These T cell receptor beta chains were read from a single sample in a study of CD8+CD57+ T cells in acquired aplastic anemia. TCRdb called the reads again in MiXCR, with one record for every CDR3 protein. The data contain roughly 150,000 distinct CDR3 sequences, around half of them seen just once; the ten biggest clones take up about 2.6%. The material sequenced was sorted CD4+, CD8+, or CD8+CD57+ T cells (not recorded which) from PBMCs. These receptors were taken from a human donor with aplastic anemia. Each CDR3 is given without its conserved first and last residue.

V gene: TRBV27; J gene: TRBJ1-4; CDR3 protein: ASSLLGSGEKLF
V gene: TRBV18; J gene: TRBJ2-7; CDR3 protein: ASSPPWNDRAEQY
V gene: TRBV7-2; J gene: TRBJ2-1; CDR3 protein: ACKRLGLNEQF
V gene: TRBV7-2; J gene: TRBJ2-7; CDR3 protein: ASSLVRNSYEQY
V gene: TRBV7-3; J gene: TRBJ2-1; CDR3 protein: ASSPGSGWQQF
V gene: TRBV15; J gene: TRBJ2-2; CDR3 protein: ATSRGDDHTGELF
V gene: TRBV20-1; J gene: TRBJ2-1; CDR3 protein: SARDPSGSNEQF
V gene: TRBV2; J gene: TRBJ2-5; CDR3 protein: ATDRGSQETQY
V gene: TRBV19; J gene: TRBJ1-1; CDR3 protein: ASRHGSAGLPF
V gene: TRBV12-3/TRBV12-4; J gene: TRBJ2-3; CDR3 protein: ASSKRGSTDTQY
V gene: TRBV27; J gene: TRBJ1-5; CDR3 protein: ASKTGSGSNQPQH
V gene: TRBV2; J gene: TRBJ2-3; CDR3 protein: ASSEETSAFTDTQY
V gene: TRBV5-1; J gene: TRBJ1-1; CDR3 protein: ASKLGNTEAF
V gene: TRBV20-1; J gene: TRBJ2-3; CDR3 protein: SARDPGTSGPRRTDTQY
V gene: TRBV20-1; J gene: TRBJ2-1; CDR3 protein: SARDQTGLSSYNEQF
V gene: TRBV7-8; J gene: TRBJ1-6; CDR3 protein: ASSLRPGTGNSPLH
V gene: TRBV27; J gene: TRBJ1-1; CDR3 protein: ASSLSYPYPGEDTEAF
V gene: TRBV18; J gene: TRBJ2-1; CDR3 protein: ASLTGTGFNEQF
V gene: TRBV6-1; J gene: TRBJ2-7; CDR3 protein: ASSENRNYEQY
V gene: TRBV19; J gene: TRBJ1-6; CDR3 protein: ASSRQSSYNSPLH
V gene: TRBV5-1; J gene: TRBJ2-2; CDR3 protein: AGRRDRDTGELF
V gene: TRBV6-1; J gene: TRBJ1-5; CDR3 protein: ASRIRTAAGDQPQH